This T cell receptor (beta chain) is drawn from a study of T cell responses to AZD1222 COVID-19 vaccine. Study-wide context: Doses given second, at about 4 or about 12 weeks, were pooled.

Measured with immunoSEQ multiplex PCR; TCRdb has only the in-frame clones, and not every one. This table holds around 170,000 clones, 90% found once. This CDR3 has 19 residues. Per the germline V gene, CDR1 is MRHNA and CDR2 is SNTAGT. Trimming took 2 bases from V and 0 from J; bases not matched to a gene: 11. As regards this clone: Its antigen remains unidentified.

General observations from the study: Spike-specific TCRs gained breadth and depth after people received two AZD1222 doses. Spike as a whole was targeted by vaccine-associated CD4 TCRs, dominant at 160-218 and 743-854. Repertoires were obtained solely post-peak T cell response.

This specimen consisted of peripheral blood, obtained on day 0 of AZD1222 vaccination. This sequence joins TRBV6-4 and TRBJ1-5; 9 bases are shared with TRBD1. The source is an adult in good health. CDR3 DNA sequence: TGTGCCAGCAGTGACCCGGGGGACAGGGCCGAGTATAGCAATCAGCCCCAGCATTTT. This gives the protein CASSDPGDRAEYSNQPQHF.